This passage covers 13 T cell receptor beta chains from one sample sequenced in a study of CD8 T cells in ankylosing spondylitis. From the 5' RACE reads, TCRdb called clonotypes with MiXCR, one entry per CDR3 protein. This sample carries fewer than 350,000 distinct CDR3 sequences, 11% of them seen once, and the ten largest clones take roughly 9%. The sequencing input was blood, either unsorted or a sorted T cell fraction (not recorded which). These receptors all come from a female donor with ankylosing spondylitis or in good health (not recorded which).

This clonotype was seen a single time. A read error is possible here, since a much larger clone lies one base away. V and J are TRBV20-1 and TRBJ1-2; D is ambiguous. CDR3 size: 12 residues. From germline, CDR1 is DFQATT and CDR2 SNEGSKA (reference sequence). CDR3 region: CSAKAGNYGDTF. DNA for the CDR3: TGCAGTGCTAAGGCGGGAAACTATGGCGACACCTTC.

This clonotype showed up just a few times. V is TRBV27 and J is TRBJ2-2; 11 nucleotides agree with TRBD2. The CDR3 covers 16 residues. CDR1 and CDR2 (germline): MNHEY, SMNVEV (reference sequence). Trimming cost V 2 bases and J 4 bases; bases outside gene matches: 3. CDR3 nucleotide sequence: TGTGCCAGCAGTTTAGGGACTAGCGGACCCACCGGGGAGCTGTTTTTT. Translated: CASSLGTSGPTGELFF.

This clonotype was seen many times. The CDR3: CSARETDSSTDTQYF. DNA for the CDR3: TGCAGTGCTAGAGAGACTGACTCTAGCACAGATACGCAGTATTTT. The chain couples TRBV20-1 to TRBJ2-3; the D is unclear. Trimming shortened V by 0 bases and J by 0 bases, and 10 bases separated the two germline ends. CDR1 and CDR2 (germline): DFQATT, SNEGSKA (reference sequence). The CDR3 spans 15 residues.

This clonotype was detected ten times or more. The chain has TRBV5-1 and TRBJ1-6; 9 positions match TRBD1. The ends lost 0 bases at V and 7 bases at J; junction bases unmatched: 5. Per germline, CDR1 SGHRS and CDR2 YFSETQ. The CDR3 extends over 16 amino acids. CDR3 amino acids: CASSLDGQGFNSPLHF. CDR3 DNA sequence: TGCGCCAGCAGCTTGGACGGACAGGGGTTCAATTCACCCCTCCACTTT. Drawing the rest from reference TRBV5-1 and TRBJ1-6, the complete variable domain is KAGVTQTPRYLIKTRGQQVTLSCSPISGHRSVSWYQQTPGQGLQFLFEYFSETQRNKGNFPGRFSGRQFSNSRSEMNVSTLELGDSALYLCASSLDGQGFNSPLHFGNGTRLTVT.

This clonotype was counted between two and nine times. This chain connects TRBV20-1 to TRBJ2-1, with D unresolved. Germline lookup yields CDR1 DFQATT and CDR2 SNEGSKA (reference sequence). This CDR3 comprises 16 residues. Trimming shortened V by 5 bases and J by 0 bases, and 17 bases separated the two germline ends. CDR3 amino acids: CSAEDVAPSSYNEQFF. In nucleotides, the CDR3 is TGCAGTGCTGAGGACGTTGCCCCGAGCTCCTACAATGAGCAGTTCTTC.

In this sample, this clonotype turned up a few times. This chain joins TRBV20-1 and TRBJ2-7, with TRBD1 matching 10 bases. Germline V gene lookup returns CDR1 DFQATT and CDR2 SNEGSKA (reference sequence). The V and J ends lost 5 bases and 3 bases, in that order; junction bases with no gene match: 13. This CDR3 has 16 residues. DNA for the CDR3: TGCAGTGCTCCGACAGGGGGCATAATCCTTAACTACGAGCAGTACTTC. Amino acid sequence: CSAPTGGIILNYEQYF.

The chain couples TRBV7-2 to TRBJ2-7, with 9 bases aligning to TRBD2. The CDR3 is 14 residues long. The V segment lost 6 bases and the J segment 3 bases; nucleotides outside the gene matches: 6. The germline V gene encodes CDR1 SGHTA and CDR2 FQGNSA. The DNA for the CDR3 is TGTGCCAGCAGGAGACTAGCGGTAGGCTACGAGCAGTACTTC. Amino acids: CASRRLAVGYEQYF. Drawing the rest from reference TRBV7-2 and TRBJ2-7, the complete variable domain is GAGVSQSPSNKVTEKGKDVELRCDPISGHTALYWYRQSLGQGLEFLIYFQGNSAPDKSGLPSDRFSAERTGGSVSTLTIQRTQQEDSAVYLCASRRLAVGYEQYFGPGTRLTVT.

V usage is TRBV20-1 and J usage is TRBJ2-7, with D tentatively TRBD2 (6 bases). Trimming cost V 5 bases and J 0 bases, with 11 bases left between them. The germline gives CDR1 DFQATT, CDR2 SNEGSKA (reference sequence). This CDR3 contains 13 residues. CDR3 amino acids: CSASSDSSYEQYF. The CDR3 nucleotides read TGCAGTGCTTCTAGCGACAGCTCCTACGAGCAGTACTTC.

CDR3 loop: CASSVDWPGQETQYF. The DNA for the CDR3 is TGTGCCAGCAGCGTAGATTGGCCAGGACAAGAGACCCAGTACTTC. The V call is TRBV9, the J call TRBJ2-5; D gene ambiguous. Germline V gene data show CDR1 as SGDLS and CDR2 as YYNGEE. The CDR3 runs to 15 residues. Trimming removed 0 bases at V and 2 bases at J, with 11 bases between.

The rearrangement uses TRBV4-1 and TRBJ2-3, with 7 bases matching TRBD2. After removal of 4 bases from V and 1 base from J, the junction contained 5 bases not matched to a gene. CDR3 length: 15 residues. Per germline, CDR1 MGHRA and CDR2 YSYEKL. Written as DNA, the CDR3 is TGCGCCAGCAGCCGTTTTCGGGGGGGCACAGATACGCAGTATTTT. It yields the protein CASSRFRGGTDTQYF.

This clonotype has ten or more counts. This rearrangement joins TRBV5-1 to TRBJ1-5, with 9 bases identical to TRBD1. Looked up from germline, CDR1 is SGHRS and CDR2 is YFSETQ. This CDR3 region has 15 residues. J lost 3 bases, V lost 4 bases, and 5 bases had no gene match. In DNA form, the CDR3 reads TGCGCCAGCAGCCCTAGGACAGGGGACAATCAGCCCCAGCATTTT. Translation: CASSPRTGDNQPQHF. Variable domain in full (rest from reference TRBV5-1 and TRBJ1-5): KAGVTQTPRYLIKTRGQQVTLSCSPISGHRSVSWYQQTPGQGLQFLFEYFSETQRNKGNFPGRFSGRQFSNSRSEMNVSTLELGDSALYLCASSPRTGDNQPQHFGDGTRLSIL.

Here the CDR3 reads CASSQTSGRAPYEQYF. The CDR3 DNA reads as TGTGCCAGCAGCCAGACTAGCGGGAGGGCTCCCTACGAGCAGTACTTC. The chain employs TRBV7-9 and TRBJ2-7; 14 nucleotides agree with TRBD2. With V trimmed by 5 bases and J by 2 bases, 5 bases remained unmatched. Germline V lookup: CDR1 SEHNR, CDR2 FQNEAQ (reference sequence). The CDR3 runs to 16 residues.

This clonotype was observed a few times. The chain combines TRBV20-1 with TRBJ2-3; 11 bases align to TRBD2. Germline V gives CDR1 DFQATT, CDR2 SNEGSKA (reference sequence). CDR3 length equals 14 residues. V shed 5 bases and J 3 bases; nucleotides not matched to a gene: 4. The chain's CDR3 is CSALTSGTTDTQYF. The CDR3 DNA sequence: TGCAGTGCTCTGACTAGCGGGACTACAGATACGCAGTATTTT.